One and the same sample provided the 19 T cell receptor beta chains below, sequenced in a study of early T cells in non-severe SARS-CoV-2 infection. One entry per CDR3 protein, called by TCRdb with MiXCR from the 5' RACE reads. The sample records about 88,000 distinct CDR3 sequences, around 14% being singletons. Sequencing used whole blood. These receptors all come from an adult who was a healthcare worker with PCR-confirmed SARS-CoV-2 infection or an uninfected control (not recorded which).

The V and J genes are TRBV7-9 and TRBJ2-1; a weak D match, TRBD2 (6 bases). The CDR3 length is 17 residues. Germline loops: CDR1 SEHNR, CDR2 FQNEAQ (reference sequence). The V end was cut by 5 bases, the J end by 4 bases, with 21 bases between. DNA for the CDR3: TGTGCCAGCAGCCGTTTTTCCGGGACTTTCGAATACAATGAGCAGTTCTTC. Translation: CASSRFSGTFEYNEQFF.

This clonotype occurred a few times. Written as DNA, the CDR3 is TGTGCCACCAGTGACTTCGGACAGGGTGGTAATGAGCAGTTCTTC. Translating it yields CATSDFGQGGNEQFF. The genes are TRBV24-1 and TRBJ2-1, with TRBD1 matching over 8 bases. Germline V gene sequence: CDR1 KGHDR, CDR2 SFDVKD. The CDR3 spans 15 residues. V was clipped by 4 bases and J by 7 bases; unmatched bases: 8.

V is TRBV27 and J is TRBJ1-5, with D perhaps matching TRBD1 (6 bases). Germline V gene sequence: CDR1 MNHEY, CDR2 SMNVEV (reference sequence). With 0 bases removed from V and 3 bases from J, the gap between germline ends came to 15 bases. There are 17 residues in the CDR3. CDR3 bases: TGTGCCAGCAGTTTATCGATTCCTGGGGGCTCCAATCAGCCCCAGCATTTT. This gives the protein CASSLSIPGGSNQPQHF.

This clonotype appeared a few times. The gene calls are TRBV29-1 and TRBJ1-1; no clear D. The CDR3 is 10 residues long. In germline, CDR1 is SQVTM, CDR2 ANQGSEA. The V gene lost 7 bases and the J gene lost 6 bases, with 9 bases spanning the gap. CDR3 residues: CSAPLPEAFF. The CDR3 DNA reads TGCAGCGCCCCGCTACCTGAAGCTTTCTTT.

In this sample, this clonotype turned up a few times. V and J are TRBV6-2 or TRBV6-3 and TRBJ1-6; no clear D. CDR3 length equals 11 residues. Germline CDR1 and CDR2: MNHEY and SVGEGT. V was trimmed by 8 bases and J by 8 bases, leaving 7 bases between them. The CDR3 DNA reads as TGTGCCAGCGGTAGAGATTCACCCCTCCACTTT. This gives the protein CASGRDSPLHF.

The chain has TRBV4-3 and TRBJ2-7; the D is unclear. The CDR3 is 13 residues long. The germline V and J ends were trimmed by 1 base and 5 bases, with 9 bases remaining between them. Looked up from germline, CDR1 is LGHNA and CDR2 is YSLEER. CDR3 amino acids: CASSQVSGDEQYF. As DNA, the CDR3 is TGCGCCAGCAGCCAAGTTTCCGGCGACGAGCAGTACTTC.

The chain recombines TRBV10-3 with TRBJ2-3; TRBD2 agrees at 15 bases. Germline V gene lookup returns CDR1 ENHRY and CDR2 SYGVKD. After removal of 2 bases from V and 6 bases from J, the junction contained 3 bases not matched to a gene. The CDR3 extends over 16 amino acids. The CDR3 spells CAISEPGLAGGDTQYF. CDR3 DNA sequence: TGTGCCATCAGTGAGCCTGGACTAGCGGGAGGGGATACGCAGTATTTT.

This chain connects TRBV11-2 to TRBJ2-1; D gene ambiguous. Trimming removed 5 bases at V and 8 bases at J, with 7 bases between. Germline V lookup: CDR1 SGHAT, CDR2 FQNNGV. The CDR3 runs to 11 residues. For the CDR3, the DNA is TGTGCCAGCAGCAATTGGGATGAGCAGTTCTTC. It yields the protein CASSNWDEQFF.

This clonotype was observed a few times. The J gene is TRBJ2-5, the V gene TRBV28, with D perhaps TRBD1 (5 bases). Between the trimmed V and J ends, which lost 10 bases and 0 bases, there was a span of 15 bases. CDR3 length equals 14 residues. In germline, CDR1 is MDHEN, CDR2 SYDVKM. The CDR3 DNA reads as TGTGCCACCCAACGACAGATGTACCAAGAGACCCAGTACTTC. Protein: CATQRQMYQETQYF.

This chain joins TRBV3-1 and TRBJ1-5; D unresolved. The CDR3 totals 13 residues. The V end lost 2 bases, the J end lost 2 bases, and 4 bases lay between the germline ends. Germline CDR1 and CDR2: LGHDT and YNNKEL (reference sequence). The CDR3 region has the DNA TGTGCCAGCAGCCAAATGGGCAATCAGCCCCAGCATTTT. Its translation is CASSQMGNQPQHF.

This clonotype was recorded a few times. The chain joins TRBV6-4 to TRBJ2-2; tentative D call: TRBD2 (6 bases). Germline values: CDR1 MRHNA, CDR2 SNTAGT. Trimming took off 6 bases at V and 5 bases at J, with 13 bases between the two ends. The length of the CDR3 is 14 residues. The CDR3 DNA sequence: TGTGCCAGCAGCTTCGGGGGAGGAACCGGGGAGCTGTTTTTT. This codes for CASSFGGGTGELFF.

This clonotype was seen more than once but under ten times. The genes are TRBV12-3 or TRBV12-4 and TRBJ2-7, with D tentatively TRBD1 or TRBD2 (5 bases each). Trimming removed 10 bases at V and 2 bases at J, with 18 bases between. The CDR3 is 14 amino acids. This CDR3 reads CATKRGVSAYEQYF. The CDR3 bases are TGTGCCACCAAACGAGGGGTATCGGCCTACGAGCAGTACTTC.

The CDR3 region is CASSQVRAEQYF. CDR3 DNA: TGTGCCAGCAGCCAAGTGCGGGCCGAGCAGTACTTC. The genes are TRBV3-1 and TRBJ2-7; tentatively, D is TRBD2 (5 bases). From germline, CDR1 is LGHDT and CDR2 YNNKEL (reference sequence). V was trimmed by 1 base and J by 6 bases, leaving 7 bases between them. The CDR3 totals 12 residues.

V and J are TRBV9 and TRBJ2-1, with a weak D call TRBD2 (6 bases). The V gene's germline CDR1 is SGDLS and CDR2 YYNGEE. Trimming removed 3 bases at V and 9 bases at J, with 19 bases between. The CDR3 length is 15 residues. This chain's CDR3 is CASSASAALGGEQFF. The DNA of the CDR3 is TGTGCCAGCAGCGCCTCCGCCGCGTTGGGGGGTGAGCAGTTCTTC.

V is TRBV28 and J is TRBJ2-4; perhaps TRBD1 as D (6 bases). The CDR3 contains 13 residues. Germline CDR1 MDHEN, CDR2 SYDVKM. V was cut by 4 bases and J by 7 bases, with 11 bases left in between. The CDR3 loop reads CASSSGQMNIQYF. As DNA, the CDR3 is TGTGCCAGCAGTTCAGGACAGATGAACATTCAGTACTTC.

This chain uses TRBV19 with TRBJ2-7; D gene unclear. The V gene lost 2 bases and the J gene lost 4 bases, with 9 bases spanning the gap. Germline assignment: CDR1 LNHDA and CDR2 SQIVND (reference sequence). The CDR3 is 13 amino acids. CDR3 sequence reads: CASSISRPYEQYF. CDR3 DNA sequence: TGTGCCAGTAGTATATCCAGACCTTACGAGCAGTACTTC.

The chain couples TRBV3-1 to TRBJ1-4, with D unresolved. Germline CDR1 is LGHDT and CDR2 is YNNKEL (reference sequence). The CDR3 is 13 residues long. The V end lost 1 base, the J end lost 5 bases, and 5 bases lay between the germline ends. The CDR3 DNA follows: TGTGCCAGCAGCCAAGTGGGGAATGAAAAACTGTTTTTT. Its translation is CASSQVGNEKLFF.

This clonotype has ten or more counts. The genes are TRBV2 and TRBJ1-1; no clear D. This CDR3 region has 12 residues. In germline, CDR1 is SNHLY, CDR2 FYNNEI. Trimming removed 6 bases at V and 1 base at J, with 6 bases between. The DNA of the CDR3 is TGTGCCAGCAGGGGCAGGAACACTGAAGCTTTCTTT. It specifies CASRGRNTEAFF. Full variable domain (remainder filled in from reference TRBV2 and TRBJ1-1): EPEVTQTPSHQVTQMGQEVILRCVPISNHLYFYWYRQILGQKVEFLVSFYNNEISEKSEIFDDQFSVERPDGSNFTLKIRSTKLEDSAMYFCASRGRNTEAFFGQGTRLTVV.

The CDR3 bases are TGTGCCAGCAGCTTAGACGTTGGGGTAGCGGTTTACAATGAGCAGTTCTTC. Translated, it gives CASSLDVGVAVYNEQFF. The chain links TRBV7-6 to TRBJ2-1, with a tentative D call TRBD2 (6 bases). Germline CDR1 SGHVS, CDR2 FNYEAQ. Trimming removed 1 base from V and 4 bases from J, with 17 bases in between. This CDR3 has 17 residues.